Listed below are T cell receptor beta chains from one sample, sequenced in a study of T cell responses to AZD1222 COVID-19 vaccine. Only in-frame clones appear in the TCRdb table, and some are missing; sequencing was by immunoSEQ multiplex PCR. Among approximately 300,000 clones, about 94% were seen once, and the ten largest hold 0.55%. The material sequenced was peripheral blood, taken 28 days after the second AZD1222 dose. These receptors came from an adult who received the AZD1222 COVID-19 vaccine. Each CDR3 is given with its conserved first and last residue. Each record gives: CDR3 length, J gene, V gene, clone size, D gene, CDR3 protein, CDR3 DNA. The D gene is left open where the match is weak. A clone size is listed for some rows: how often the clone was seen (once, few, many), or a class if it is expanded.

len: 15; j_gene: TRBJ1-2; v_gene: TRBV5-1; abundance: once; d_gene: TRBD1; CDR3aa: CASSWAHRGGYGYTF; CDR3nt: TGCGCCAGCAGCTGGGCCCACAGGGGAGGCTATGGCTACACCTTC
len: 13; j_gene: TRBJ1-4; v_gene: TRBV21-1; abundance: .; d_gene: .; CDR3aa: CASSKGGDEKLFF; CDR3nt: TGTGCCAGCAGCAAAGGTGGAGATGAAAAACTGTTTTTT
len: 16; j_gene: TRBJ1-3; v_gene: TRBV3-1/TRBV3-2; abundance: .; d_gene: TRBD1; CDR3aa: CASSPRTGSKGNTIYF; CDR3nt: TGTGCCAGCAGCCCCAGGACAGGATCGAAGGGAAACACCATATATTTT
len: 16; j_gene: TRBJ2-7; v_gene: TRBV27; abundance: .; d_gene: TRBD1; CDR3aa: CASSPLGQGGAYEQYF; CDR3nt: TGTGCCAGCAGTCCCCTGGGACAGGGGGGGGCCTACGAGCAGTACTTC
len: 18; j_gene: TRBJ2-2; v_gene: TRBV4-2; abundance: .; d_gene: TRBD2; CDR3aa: CASSQGGLAGGSVGELFF; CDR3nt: TGTGCCAGCAGCCAAGGAGGGCTAGCGGGAGGGTCGGTCGGGGAGCTGTTTTTT
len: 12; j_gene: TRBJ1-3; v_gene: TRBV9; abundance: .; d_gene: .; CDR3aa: CASSPSGNTIYF; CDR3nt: TGTGCCAGCAGCCCGTCTGGAAACACCATATATTTT
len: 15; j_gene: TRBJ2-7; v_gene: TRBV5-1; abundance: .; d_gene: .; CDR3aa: CASSLAGAYSYEQYF; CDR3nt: TGCGCCAGCAGCTTGGCCGGGGCTTACTCCTACGAGCAGTACTTC
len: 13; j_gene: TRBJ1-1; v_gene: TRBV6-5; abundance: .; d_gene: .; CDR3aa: CASYKVPNTEAFF; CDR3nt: TGTGCCAGTTACAAGGTTCCGAACACTGAAGCTTTCTTT
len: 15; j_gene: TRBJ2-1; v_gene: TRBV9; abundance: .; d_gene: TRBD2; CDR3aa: CASSAPGLAGEKQFF; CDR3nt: TGTGCCAGCAGTGCCCCGGGACTAGCGGGAGAGAAGCAGTTCTTC
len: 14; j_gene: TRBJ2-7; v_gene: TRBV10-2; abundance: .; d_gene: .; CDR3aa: CASRVFQGPYEQYF; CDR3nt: TGCGCCAGCAGGGTGTTTCAGGGTCCCTACGAGCAGTACTTC
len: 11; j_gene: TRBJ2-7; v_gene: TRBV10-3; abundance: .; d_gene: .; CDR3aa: CAIRGAYEQYF; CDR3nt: TGTGCCATCCGGGGTGCCTACGAGCAGTACTTC
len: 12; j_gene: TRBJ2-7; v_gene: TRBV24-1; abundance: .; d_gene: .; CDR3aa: CATSDSWGEQYF; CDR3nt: TGTGCCACCAGTGACAGTTGGGGCGAGCAGTACTTC
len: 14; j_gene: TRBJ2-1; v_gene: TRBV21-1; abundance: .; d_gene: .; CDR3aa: CASSKDQERGEQFF; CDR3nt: TGTGCCAGCAGCAAAGATCAGGAGAGGGGTGAGCAGTTCTTC
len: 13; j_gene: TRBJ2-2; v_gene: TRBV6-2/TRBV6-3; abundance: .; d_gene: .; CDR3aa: CASSYGGIGELFF; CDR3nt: TGTGCCAGCAGTTACGGTGGGATCGGGGAGCTGTTTTTT
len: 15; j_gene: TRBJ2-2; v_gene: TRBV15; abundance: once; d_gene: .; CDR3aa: CATSRDIGVTGELFF; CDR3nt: TGTGCCACCAGCAGAGATATAGGGGTCACCGGGGAGCTGTTTTTT
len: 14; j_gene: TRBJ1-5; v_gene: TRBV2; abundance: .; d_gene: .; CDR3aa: CASSGQPPNQPQHF; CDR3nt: TGTGCCAGCAGCGGACAGCCTCCAAATCAGCCCCAGCATTTT
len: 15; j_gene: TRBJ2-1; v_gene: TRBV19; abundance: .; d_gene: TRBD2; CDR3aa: CASSVSGRVYNEQFF; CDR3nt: TGTGCCAGTAGTGTTAGCGGGAGGGTCTACAATGAGCAGTTCTTC
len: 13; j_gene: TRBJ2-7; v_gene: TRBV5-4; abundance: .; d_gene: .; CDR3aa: CASSVGLDYEQYF; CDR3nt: TGTGCCAGCAGCGTGGGACTCGACTACGAGCAGTACTTC
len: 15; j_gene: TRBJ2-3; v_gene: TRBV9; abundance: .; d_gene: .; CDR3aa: CASSYAGPSTDTQYF; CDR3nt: TGTGCCAGCAGCTATGCGGGGCCTAGCACAGATACGCAGTATTTT
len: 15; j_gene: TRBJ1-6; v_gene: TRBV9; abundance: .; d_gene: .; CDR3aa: CASSVGGGHNSPLHF; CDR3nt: TGTGCCAGCAGCGTAGGGGGTGGTCATAATTCACCCCTCCACTTT